A single sample is the source of the 28 T cell receptor beta chains below, sequenced in a study of CD8+CD57+ T cells in acquired aplastic anemia. Sequenced patients had shown CD8+CD57+ cell expansion by flow cytometry. Genomic DNA, serving as template, underwent TCR beta VDJ and CDR3 profiling. TCRdb reprocessed the reads with MiXCR, giving one entry per CDR3 protein. The sample lists a few hundred thousand distinct CDR3 sequences; about half were seen once. The sample comprised sorted CD4+, CD8+, or CD8+CD57+ T cells (not recorded which) from PBMCs. These TCRs come from a human donor with aplastic anemia.

The chain combines TRBV12-3 or TRBV12-4 with TRBJ1-1; D is undetermined. This CDR3 has 14 amino acids. V lost 5 bases to trimming and J lost 1 base, with 11 bases between them. CDR3 residues: CASSMTVKNTEAFF. The CDR3 nucleotides are TGTGCCAGCAGTATGACGGTAAAGAACACTGAAGCTTTCTTT.

The rearrangement joins TRBV29-1 to TRBJ2-2; possible D gene TRBD1, 6 bases. The CDR3 is 12 residues long. Germline-derived CDR1 and CDR2 are SQVTM and ANQGSEA. V shed 6 bases and J shed 5 bases, with 10 bases lying between them. CDR3 region: CSVQRGTGELFF. CDR3 coding DNA: TGCAGCGTACAAAGGGGGACCGGGGAGCTGTTTTTT.

This clonotype occurred many times. The J gene is TRBJ1-2, the V gene TRBV5-1; 9 positions agree with TRBD1. Germline CDR1 is SGHRS and CDR2 is YFSETQ. V gave up 5 bases and J gave up 6 bases; unmatched junction bases: 8. The CDR3 loop spans 14 amino acids. CDR3 DNA sequence: TGCGCCAGCAGTCGACAGGGGGTTTCCGATGGCTACACCTTC. Its translation is CASSRQGVSDGYTF.

The rearrangement joins TRBV19 to TRBJ2-5; 10 bases agree with TRBD1. The trim removed 9 bases at V and 5 bases at J, leaving 15 bases unmatched. Germline assignment: CDR1 LNHDA and CDR2 SQIVND (reference sequence). The CDR3 loop spans 16 amino acids. The CDR3 nucleotides are TGTGCCAGCAGCCAAGAATCCCGGACAGGGGGGGAGACCCAGTACTTC. Translating it yields CASSQESRTGGETQYF.

This clonotype occurred many times. The chain joins TRBV20-1 to TRBJ2-7; 8 bases match TRBD2. The CDR3 length is 16 residues. Germline V gene data show CDR1 as DFQATT and CDR2 as SNEGSKA (reference sequence). Unmatched junction bases numbered 11, after V lost 2 bases and J lost 2 bases. CDR3 sequence reads: CSARRPGGAVTYEQYF. In DNA, the CDR3 is TGCAGTGCTAGACGGCCCGGGGGGGCAGTGACCTACGAGCAGTACTTC.

This chain connects TRBV6-4 to TRBJ1-3; perhaps TRBD1 as D (5 bases). The length of the CDR3 is 12 residues. CDR1 is MRHNA, CDR2 SNTAGT, per germline. The CDR3 nucleotides read TGTACCCCCCCGGGGGTTAGAAACACCATATATTTT. Translating gives CTPPGVRNTIYF.

In the case of this clonotype: This may be a read error: a much more frequent sequence differs by one nucleotide. V and J are TRBV7-9 and TRBJ1-1; unclear D gene. This CDR3 contains 13 residues. Trimming took 2 bases from V and 6 from J, leaving 10 bases between them. Germline CDR1 reads SEHNR; CDR2 reads FQNEAQ (reference sequence). CDR3: CASSLLTAAEAFF. The CDR3 DNA reads TGTGCCAGCAGCTTATTAACGGCGGCTGAAGCTTTCTTT.

The sample holds many counts of this clonotype. The chain is built from TRBV9 and TRBJ1-2; D not resolved. CDR1 is SGDLS, CDR2 YYNGEE, per germline. Trimming removed 0 bases at V and 2 bases at J, with 5 bases between. The CDR3 extends over 13 amino acids. The chain's CDR3 is CASSVAGNYGYTF. The CDR3 bases are TGTGCCAGCAGCGTAGCGGGAAACTATGGCTACACCTTC. Drawing the rest from reference TRBV9 and TRBJ1-2, the complete variable domain is DSGVTQTPKHLITATGQRVTLRCSPRSGDLSVYWYQQSLDQGLQFLIQYYNGEERAKGNILERFSAQQFPDLHSELNLSSLELGDSALYFCASSVAGNYGYTFGSGTRLTVV.

The rearrangement uses TRBV3-1 and TRBJ1-6; 9 positions match TRBD1. Germline lookup yields CDR1 LGHDT and CDR2 YNNKEL (reference sequence). V was clipped by 1 base and J by 8 bases; unmatched bases: 0. This CDR3 is built from 14 residues. In DNA form, the CDR3 reads TGTGCCAGCAGCCAAGGGACAGGGGATTCACCCCTCCACTTT. It specifies CASSQGTGDSPLHF.

The chain recombines TRBV19 with TRBJ1-2, with 9 nucleotides matching TRBD1. The CDR3 is 20 amino acids. With 4 bases clipped from V and 5 bases from J, the junction kept 23 bases outside the gene matches. Per the germline V gene, CDR1 is LNHDA and CDR2 is SQIVND (reference sequence). The CDR3 DNA sequence: TGTGCCAGTAGTAGAAACAGGGGGCGGGCAGCGTCCCACGGGGTGTATGGCTACACCTTC. It is translated as CASSRNRGRAASHGVYGYTF.

Many counts were recorded for this clonotype. J is TRBJ1-1 and V is TRBV20-1; D might be TRBD1 (5 bases). Per germline, CDR1 DFQATT and CDR2 SNEGSKA (reference sequence). Trimming left V 0 bases short and J 11 bases short, with 25 bases between. The CDR3 has 16 residues. CDR3 sequence: CSARDSNRDPQGAAFF. CDR3 nucleotides: TGCAGTGCTAGAGATTCAAACCGGGACCCCCAAGGGGCTGCTTTCTTT.

The chain carries TRBV20-1 and TRBJ2-1, with 8 positions matching TRBD1. CDR3 length: 16 amino acids. Germline assignment: CDR1 DFQATT and CDR2 SNEGSKA (reference sequence). With 2 bases clipped from V and 0 bases from J, the junction kept 6 bases outside the gene matches. The CDR3 loop reads CSARSTGADSYNEQFF. CDR3 coding DNA: TGCAGTGCTAGATCGACAGGGGCCGACTCCTACAATGAGCAGTTCTTC.

The rearrangement joins TRBV2 to TRBJ2-2; a possible D gene is TRBD2 (6 bases). Trimming took 4 bases from V and 0 from J, leaving 9 bases between them. The CDR3 consists of 15 residues. Germline V CDR1 and CDR2: SNHLY, FYNNEI. The CDR3 sequence: CASSVGGTNTGELFF. The CDR3, as DNA: TGTGCCAGCAGTGTTGGGGGGACGAACACCGGGGAGCTGTTTTTT.

This chain connects TRBV10-3 to TRBJ1-6, with 7 nucleotides matching TRBD1. V lost 8 bases and J lost 7; bases outside the gene matches: 8. Germline V gene sequence: CDR1 ENHRY, CDR2 SYGVKD. CDR3 size: 14 residues. The CDR3 DNA reads TGTGCCATCGGGAGAACAGGGGACAATTCACCCCTCCACTTT. Translation: CAIGRTGDNSPLHF.

This clonotype came up many times. CDR3 nucleotide sequence: TGCGCCAGCAGATCGGGACCTTCCACCGGGGAGCTGTTTTTT. Protein product: CASRSGPSTGELFF. V gene TRBV5-1 combines with J gene TRBJ2-2; D might be TRBD1 or TRBD2, each matching 5 bases. The CDR3 is 14 residues long. The V and J ends lost 5 bases and 4 bases respectively, with 12 bases between them. Germline CDR1 and CDR2: SGHRS and YFSETQ.

The chain joins TRBV11-2 to TRBJ2-7; 12 bases match TRBD2. The ends lost 1 base at V and 6 bases at J; junction bases unmatched: 13. Germline assignment: CDR1 SGHAT and CDR2 FQNNGV. The CDR3 extends over 18 amino acids. The CDR3, as DNA: TGTGCCAGCAGCTTAGGCGGGGGAACTAGCGGGGGGATCGGCGAGCAGTACTTC. As protein: CASSLGGGTSGGIGEQYF.

The chain links TRBV19 to TRBJ1-5; D is undetermined. Germline V gene sequence: CDR1 LNHDA, CDR2 SQIVND (reference sequence). CDR3 length: 15 residues. V lost 0 bases, J lost 3 bases, and 9 bases lay in between. The CDR3 protein is CASSIDGVSNQPQHF. The CDR3 DNA follows: TGTGCCAGTAGTATAGATGGGGTTTCCAATCAGCCCCAGCATTTT.

About this clonotype itself: A much more abundant neighbour one base away suggests this may be a read error. The rearrangement uses TRBV7-9 and TRBJ2-6, with unresolved D. The germline V gene encodes CDR1 SEHNR and CDR2 FQNEAQ (reference sequence). The CDR3 length is 14 residues. V was cut by 5 bases and J by 0 bases, with 5 bases left in between. The CDR3 DNA follows: TGTGCCAGCAGCATAGACTCTGGGGCCAACGTCCTGACTTTC. Translated: CASSIDSGANVLTF.

The chain employs TRBV5-1 and TRBJ2-3; TRBD1 agrees at 7 bases. CDR1 is SGHRS and CDR2 is YFSETQ in the germline V gene. J gave up 5 bases and V 4 bases, and 7 bases lay outside the gene matches. This CDR3 spans 14 amino acids. CDR3 loop: CASSIQGSVDTQYF. CDR3 in DNA: TGCGCCAGCAGCATACAGGGGAGTGTAGATACGCAGTATTTT.

The chain carries TRBV19 and TRBJ1-1; possible D gene TRBD1, 6 bases. V shed 8 bases and J shed 0 bases, with 10 bases lying between them. The CDR3 length is 13 residues. Germline V lookup: CDR1 LNHDA, CDR2 SQIVND (reference sequence). The CDR3 DNA sequence: TGTGCCAGTGGACAGATGATGAACACTGAAGCTTTCTTT. It specifies CASGQMMNTEAFF.

The V call is TRBV5-1, the J call TRBJ1-2; 10 bases align to TRBD1. The J segment lost 8 bases and the V segment lost 1 base, leaving 5 bases of the junction unmatched. CDR1 is SGHRS, CDR2 YFSETQ, per germline. CDR3 size: 14 residues. CDR3 loop: CASSLTGTGEGYTF. Here the CDR3 DNA reads TGCGCCAGCAGCTTGACCGGGACAGGGGAAGGCTACACCTTC.

The chain couples TRBV20-1 to TRBJ2-3; 8 positions match TRBD2. CDR1 is DFQATT and CDR2 is SNEGSKA in the germline V gene (reference sequence). The CDR3 has 16 residues. V was pared by 0 bases and J by 4 bases, with 9 bases of the junction left unmatched. The CDR3 protein is CSARDLRGGRADTQYF. DNA of the CDR3: TGCAGTGCTAGAGATCTTCGGGGGGGCCGTGCAGATACGCAGTATTTT.

This clonotype occurred many times. The chain recombines TRBV20-1 with TRBJ1-1, with 9 bases identical to TRBD1. The junction had 12 bases not matched to a gene; V was cut back by 0 bases and J by 1 base. This CDR3 region has 18 residues. From germline, CDR1 is DFQATT and CDR2 SNEGSKA (reference sequence). The CDR3 spells CSARDLGQGRTWNTEAFF. In DNA, the CDR3 is TGCAGTGCTAGAGACCTGGGACAGGGAAGGACCTGGAACACTGAAGCTTTCTTT.

The rearrangement joins TRBV12-3 or TRBV12-4 to TRBJ1-2; tentatively, D is TRBD1 (5 bases). Trimming stripped 10 bases from V and 4 bases from J, with 13 bases between. This CDR3 has 12 amino acids. Here the CDR3 reads CAIEKGRYGYTF. CDR3 nucleotide sequence: TGTGCCATAGAGAAGGGACGCTATGGCTACACCTTC.

The chain joins TRBV12-3 or TRBV12-4 to TRBJ1-1, with TRBD1 as a possible D gene (6 bases). This CDR3 contains 12 residues. V dropped 4 bases and J dropped 11 bases, with 14 bases sitting between them. As DNA, the CDR3 is TGTGCCAGCAGTTGGACGGGGGGGCGGGCTTTCTTT. As protein: CASSWTGGRAFF.

This clonotype was counted many times. This chain connects TRBV5-1 to TRBJ1-6, with D possibly matching TRBD1 (5 bases). V lost 0 bases, J lost 0 bases, and 10 bases lay in between. The CDR3 consists of 17 residues. Germline V gene lookup returns CDR1 SGHRS and CDR2 YFSETQ. The CDR3 loop reads CASSLGEGRSYNSPLHF. The DNA for the CDR3 is TGCGCCAGCAGCTTGGGGGAGGGACGCTCCTATAATTCACCCCTCCACTTT.

The chain carries TRBV24-1 and TRBJ2-5, with 9 bases aligning to TRBD1. The CDR3 loop spans 17 amino acids. CDR1 KGHDR and CDR2 SFDVKD come from the germline V gene. The trim removed 2 bases at V and 5 bases at J, leaving 11 bases unmatched. CDR3 in DNA: TGTGCCACCAGTGATTCCAAAACAGGGGGCGCAAAGGAGACCCAGTACTTC. This translates into CATSDSKTGGAKETQYF.

This rearrangement joins TRBV7-8 to TRBJ2-7, with 9 positions matching TRBD1. Trimming took 4 bases from V and 1 from J; bases not matched to a gene: 5. From germline, CDR1 is SGHVS and CDR2 FQNEAQ. The CDR3 is 15 amino acids. CDR3 in DNA: TGTGCCAGCAGCTACCGGGACAGGGCGTCCTACGAGCAGTACTTC. Its protein is CASSYRDRASYEQYF.